The 21 T cell receptor beta chains given below trace back to one sample, sequenced in a study of cytomegalovirus exposure and HLA in healthy donors. TCRdb keeps only in-frame clones here, not all; method: immunoSEQ multiplex PCR. The data hold 150,000 to 200,000 clones, with under 95% observed a single time. The sequencing input was PBMCs. These receptors all come from a woman younger than 35 in good health and CMV-seropositive.

The rearrangement joins TRBV5-4 to TRBJ2-1; D might be TRBD2 (6 bases). The germline CDR1 and CDR2 sequences are SGHNT and YYREEE (reference sequence). This CDR3 comprises 17 residues. Trimming left V 5 bases short and J 0 bases short, with 18 bases between. CDR3 DNA: TGTGCCAGCAGAAACGGGACTCTGATTAGCTCCTACAATGAGCAGTTCTTC. This translates into CASRNGTLISSYNEQFF. Looking up the rest from reference TRBV5-4 and TRBJ2-1 gives the full variable domain: ETGVTQSPTHLIKTRGQQVTLRCSSQSGHNTVSWYQQALGQGPQFIFQYYREEENGRGNFPPRFSGLQFPNYSSELNVNALELDDSALYLCASRNGTLISSYNEQFFGPGTRLTVL.

V is TRBV25-1 and J is TRBJ2-7; TRBD2 matches 8 bases. This CDR3 is built from 16 residues. Germline CDR1 MGHDK, CDR2 SYGVNS. The V gene end was trimmed by 6 bases and the J gene end by 4 bases; junction bases not matched to a gene: 14. DNA for the CDR3: TGTGCCAGCAGCCCGAGTGGGGCGGGGGGTATATACGAGCAGTACTTC. Amino acids: CASSPSGAGGIYEQYF.

The rearrangement joins TRBV12-5 to TRBJ1-2; no definite D call. The V gene lost 1 base and the J gene lost 4 bases, with 10 bases spanning the gap. The CDR3 covers 14 residues. CDR1 and CDR2 from the germline V gene are LGHNT and FRNRAP. The CDR3: CASGLETPPYGYTF. The CDR3 nucleotides read TGTGCTAGTGGTTTGGAAACACCCCCCTATGGCTACACCTTC.

The chain uses TRBV18 and TRBJ2-7; D possibly corresponds to TRBD1 (5 bases). The CDR3 totals 15 residues. Trimming removed 0 bases at V and 2 bases at J, with 11 bases between. Germline V gene lookup returns CDR1 KGHSH and CDR2 LQKENI. The CDR3 sequence is CASSPPVGRAYEQYF. The CDR3 DNA reads TGTGCCAGCTCACCACCAGTTGGCAGGGCCTACGAGCAGTACTTC.

The V gene is TRBV25-1, the J gene TRBJ1-1; 12 bases map to TRBD1. Germline CDR1 MGHDK, CDR2 SYGVNS. The CDR3 has 17 amino acids. The junction had 16 bases not matched to a gene; V was cut back by 4 bases and J by 10 bases. The chain's CDR3 is CASSAYLGTGGEVGAFF. The CDR3 DNA reads TGTGCCAGCAGTGCATATCTCGGGACAGGGGGCGAGGTGGGAGCTTTCTTT.

V usage is TRBV9 and J usage is TRBJ2-1; 9 bases line up with TRBD1. Unmatched junction bases numbered 4, after V lost 2 bases and J lost 7 bases. This CDR3 contains 14 residues. The germline CDR1 and CDR2 sequences are SGDLS and YYNGEE. The CDR3 region has the DNA TGTGCCAGCAGCGTTCGGGACAGGGTTAATGAGCAGTTCTTC. It translates to CASSVRDRVNEQFF.

This clone was seen once. This chain connects TRBV4-1 to TRBJ2-6; no clear D. V lost 0 bases and J 3 bases, leaving 6 bases between the germline ends. The CDR3 contains 15 residues. From germline, CDR1 is MGHRA and CDR2 YSYEKL. The CDR3 DNA is TGCGCCAGCAGCCAAGAACCGGGTGGGGCCAACGTCCTGACTTTC. It specifies CASSQEPGGANVLTF.

The chain joins TRBV6-1 to TRBJ1-2; 10 nucleotides align to TRBD1. Germline V CDR1 and CDR2: MNHNS, SASEGT. The CDR3 has 14 residues. Trimming took 6 bases from V and 6 from J; bases not matched to a gene: 7. CDR3 residues: CASSLRDRGDGYTF. The CDR3 DNA follows: TGTGCCAGCAGCCTCCGGGACAGGGGTGATGGCTACACCTTC.

The rearrangement links TRBV29-1 to TRBJ2-1; D is unclear. Trimming took 4 bases from V and 6 from J, leaving 7 bases between them. The germline CDR1 and CDR2 sequences are SQVTM and ANQGSEA. The CDR3 has 11 residues. The CDR3 DNA follows: TGCAGCGTTGGTGAGAGCAATGAGCAGTTCTTC. Protein product: CSVGESNEQFF.

The rearrangement uses TRBV5-5 and TRBJ1-6; tentatively, D is TRBD1 (6 bases). Deletions cut 7 bases from V and 6 bases from J, with 14 bases between. The CDR3 extends over 14 amino acids. Germline V gives CDR1 SGHKS, CDR2 YYEKEE (reference sequence). The CDR3 DNA reads TGTGCCAGCGAGGCGGGGGGCGGTAATTCACCCCTCCACTTT. Its protein product is CASEAGGGNSPLHF.

The gene calls are TRBV2 and TRBJ1-4, with D tentatively TRBD1 (6 bases). V was trimmed by 1 base and J by 5 bases, leaving 14 bases between them. Germline lookup yields CDR1 SNHLY and CDR2 FYNNEI. CDR3 size: 16 residues. The CDR3 DNA sequence: TGTGCCAGCAGTGAAGTGGGAGGGGGAATCAATGAAAAACTGTTTTTT. It codes for CASSEVGGGINEKLFF.

This clone was recorded a few times. Other DNA sequences in the sample encode the same CDR3. The V and J genes are TRBV18 and TRBJ1-5; D is perhaps TRBD1 (6 bases). Trimming took 6 bases from V and 7 from J, leaving 13 bases between them. Per the germline V gene, CDR1 is KGHSH and CDR2 is LQKENI. The CDR3 is 13 residues long. The CDR3 sequence: CASSPDRNQPQHF. DNA for the CDR3: TGTGCCAGCTCGCCTGACAGGAACCAGCCCCAGCATTTT.

This chain joins TRBV5-1 and TRBJ2-1, with D possibly matching TRBD2 (5 bases). The germline gives CDR1 SGHRS, CDR2 YFSETQ. The CDR3 is made up of 14 amino acids. Trimming left V 0 bases short and J 5 bases short, with 9 bases between. As DNA, the CDR3 is TGCGCCAGCAGCTTGGTAGGACTCCACAATGAGCAGTTCTTC. Protein sequence: CASSLVGLHNEQFF.

The chain uses TRBV6-6 and TRBJ1-1; 12 bases line up with TRBD1. The CDR3 runs to 16 residues. Per the germline V gene, CDR1 is MNHNY and CDR2 is SVGAGI (reference sequence). The junction had 9 bases not matched to a gene; V was cut back by 6 bases and J by 4 bases. In DNA form, the CDR3 reads TGTGCCAGCAGCCTCGGGACAGGGGGCCTTGTCACTGAAGCTTTCTTT. This sequence encodes CASSLGTGGLVTEAFF.

The chain uses TRBV30 and TRBJ2-5, with 9 bases aligning to TRBD1. CDR3 length: 13 amino acids. Germline V gene data show CDR1 as GTSNPN and CDR2 as SVGIG (reference sequence). V dropped 2 bases and J dropped 5; count of bases not matched to a gene: 3. In nucleotides, the CDR3 is TGTGCCTGGAGTTTAGGACAGGGGGAGACCCAGTACTTC. Amino acids: CAWSLGQGETQYF.

This chain joins TRBV4-3 and TRBJ2-7; 8 bases fit TRBD2. V was clipped by 0 bases and J by 3 bases; unmatched bases: 16. The CDR3 spans 19 residues. Germline CDR1 is LGHNA and CDR2 is YSLEER. The CDR3 DNA follows: TGCGCCAGCAGCCAAGATTTCCCCCGGGCAGCGGGGGCAAACTACGAGCAGTACTTC. It codes for CASSQDFPRAAGANYEQYF.

The chain joins TRBV9 to TRBJ2-1, with 7 bases fitting TRBD1. J lost 1 base, V lost 3 bases, and 4 bases had no gene match. CDR3 length equals 15 residues. From germline, CDR1 is SGDLS and CDR2 YYNGEE. The CDR3 region has the DNA TGTGCCAGCAGCGCACAGGGGTGGTCCTACAATGAGCAGTTCTTC. As protein: CASSAQGWSYNEQFF.

The chain joins TRBV9 to TRBJ2-5, with D perhaps TRBD2 (6 bases). Germline loops: CDR1 SGDLS, CDR2 YYNGEE. The CDR3 is 15 residues long. Trimming pared 4 bases from V and 8 bases from J, leaving 21 bases between. CDR3 sequence (DNA): TGTGCCAGCAGCCTGGACCGGGGTAGCGGTTCCACCCAGTACTTC. Amino acid sequence: CASSLDRGSGSTQYF. Drawing the rest from reference TRBV9 and TRBJ2-5, the complete variable domain is DSGVTQTPKHLITATGQRVTLRCSPRSGDLSVYWYQQSLDQGLQFLIQYYNGEERAKGNILERFSAQQFPDLHSELNLSSLELGDSALYFCASSLDRGSGSTQYFGPGTRLLVL.

This chain links TRBV7-9 with TRBJ1-2; TRBD1 agrees at 9 bases. Germline V gene lookup returns CDR1 SEHNR and CDR2 FQNEAQ (reference sequence). The CDR3 is made up of 17 amino acids. The trim removed 4 bases at V and 5 bases at J, leaving 14 bases unmatched. CDR3 loop: CASSSNLHGTGKYGYTF. DNA for the CDR3: TGTGCCAGCAGCTCGAATCTACATGGGACAGGGAAATATGGCTACACCTTC.

The chain carries TRBV12-5 and TRBJ2-1; D perhaps matches TRBD2 (5 bases). The germline CDR1 and CDR2 sequences are LGHNT and FRNRAP. The length of the CDR3 is 15 residues. The ends were cut back, 4 bases at V and 0 bases at J, with 10 bases in the middle. The CDR3 loop is CASGSGESSYNEQFF. The DNA for the CDR3 is TGTGCTAGTGGTTCCGGGGAGAGCTCCTACAATGAGCAGTTCTTC.

The genes are TRBV4-1 and TRBJ2-5, with D unclear. The germline gives CDR1 MGHRA, CDR2 YSYEKL. This CDR3 has 17 amino acids. The V gene lost 0 bases and the J gene lost 0 bases, with 14 bases spanning the gap. CDR3 coding DNA: TGCGCCAGCAGCCAAGATCCCGACTGGCGGTACCAAGAGACCCAGTACTTC. Translated, it gives CASSQDPDWRYQETQYF.